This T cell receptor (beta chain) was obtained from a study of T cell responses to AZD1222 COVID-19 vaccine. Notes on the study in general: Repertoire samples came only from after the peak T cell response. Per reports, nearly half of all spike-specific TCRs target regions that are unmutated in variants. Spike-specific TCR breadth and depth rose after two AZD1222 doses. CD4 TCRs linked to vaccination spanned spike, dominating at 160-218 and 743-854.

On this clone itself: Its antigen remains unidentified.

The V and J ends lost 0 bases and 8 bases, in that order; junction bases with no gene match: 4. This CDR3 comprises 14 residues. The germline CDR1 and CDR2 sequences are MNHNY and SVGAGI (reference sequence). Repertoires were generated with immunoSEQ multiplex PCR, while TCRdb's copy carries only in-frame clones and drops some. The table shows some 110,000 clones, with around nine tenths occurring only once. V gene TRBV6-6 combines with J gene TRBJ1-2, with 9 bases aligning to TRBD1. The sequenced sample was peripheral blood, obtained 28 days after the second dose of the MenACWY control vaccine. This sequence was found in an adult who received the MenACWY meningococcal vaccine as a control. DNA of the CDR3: TGTGCCAGCAGTTACTCGTTGGGACAGGGAGGCTACACCTTC. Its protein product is CASSYSLGQGGYTF.